Here is one TCR gamma chain with its context. This clone was detected only a few times. It has no known antigen specificity. The protein in TCRdb stems from a much larger clone and differs at residue 5 from this DNA's translation, likely a read error; here the protein is translated from the DNA. In both library preparation methods, multiplex PCR was run with primers aimed at the conserved V and J regions of the TCR genes. The amplicons were purified, pooled and then sequenced on an Illumina MiSeq platform. The study's processing was this. MiXCR performed V(D)J alignment, clonotype assembly and translation, and VDJtools was used for functionality assessment and CDR3 repertoire analyses. CDR3 followed the IMGT definition, and analyses included only productive sequences that used functional genes, leaving out ORF genes and pseudogenes. A custom Python script was used to search all patients and controls for identical amino acid CDR3s of major clonotypes (frequency >=5%). A one-sided non-parametric Wilcoxon test was used to compare clonotype frequencies in patients versus controls. After TCRdb called clones again from the public reads with CATT, rows with identical DNA were merged. TCRdb's processing, not the study's, gives the V and J calls here. Counted in this sample were 1,500 to 2,000 gamma-chain clones; nearly 10% of them appeared once. Of the sample, roughly 23% falls within the top ten clones.

In the germline V gene, CDR1 corresponds to EGSTGY and CDR2 to YDSYTSSV. There are 12 amino acids in the CDR3, from cysteine to phenylalanine inclusive. Just CDR3 DNA is preserved here, 36 bases in frame from base 1. The source of the sample is a study of gamma delta lymphoproliferative disorders and STAT genes (dated by TCRdb to between 2017 and 2018). Broadly, across the study: The LymphoTrack Dx TCRG Assay was used to prepare gamma-chain libraries from at least 50 ng of genomic DNA. Because no corresponding Invivoscribe delta assay was available, delta-chain libraries were prepared according to the EuroClonality-NGS working group standard operating procedure. Within a larger immunophenotypic and STAT-mutation study, TCR gamma and delta CDR3 repertoires were profiled by deep sequencing in Tgammadelta lymphoproliferative disease patients and healthy controls. To confirm results, a couple of gamma-chain samples and all delta-chain samples were sequenced twice. Study-level results and caveats: The authors noted that NGS specificity may be reduced at low frequencies, so the public or private nature of leukemic clones needs confirmation. T cells in controls likely covered a range of maturation stages, whereas leukemic cells were skewed toward terminal effectors, which could potentially limit comparisons between patients and controls. In whole-repertoire clustering, patient gamma repertoires grouped separately from healthy controls, whereas delta repertoires showed no separation between groups. Nearly all major gamma and delta clonotypes of patients were found to be public, being shared with at least one healthy donor, and only a couple of gamma clonotypes were found to be private to disease.

TCR sequencing was performed on genomic DNA from peripheral blood mononuclear cells isolated from patients and controls. The control group, matched to the patients for age and sex, consisted of around 23 healthy adult blood donors (around 12 males and roughly 11 females) with a median age of roughly 60 years. The sequenced material came from blood. The sequence was collected from a human donor in good health. The sequence is built from TRGV4 and TRGJ1 or TRGJ2. The J gene is absent in TCRdb and was assigned here via DNA matching to germline. In nucleotides, the sequence is TGTGCCACCTGGAATGGCTATTATAAGAAACTCTTT. The encoded protein is CATWNGYYKKLF.